The 23 T cell receptor beta chains below all came from one sample that was sequenced in a study of blood T cell repertoires in COVID-19. This table comes from immunoSEQ multiplex PCR, and its TCRdb copy is limited to in-frame clones, with some not included. This sample carries 99,000 or so clones, roughly 90% of them seen once, and the ten largest clones take approximately 6%. Sequenced material: peripheral blood. The receptors shown here come from a human donor in a cohort sampled during active COVID-19.

The rearrangement uses TRBV7-9 and TRBJ1-1; D unresolved. The CDR3 is made up of 14 amino acids. Trimming removed 1 base from V and 5 bases from J, with 11 bases in between. Germline V gives CDR1 SEHNR, CDR2 FQNEAQ (reference sequence). The CDR3 loop is CASSLVSGLTEAFF. CDR3 sequence (DNA): TGTGCCAGCAGCTTAGTATCGGGTCTAACTGAAGCTTTCTTT.

This rearrangement joins TRBV12-3 or TRBV12-4 to TRBJ2-3, with D maybe TRBD1 (5 bases). V gave up 6 bases and J gave up 1 base, with 8 bases separating them. The length of the CDR3 is 13 residues. CDR3: CASRQGGTDTQYF. As DNA, the CDR3 is TGTGCCAGCAGACAAGGGGGCACAGATACGCAGTATTTT.

The V gene is TRBV30, the J gene TRBJ1-3, with D hard to call. V was pared by 2 bases and J by 4 bases, with 12 bases between. The germline V gene encodes CDR1 GTSNPN and CDR2 SVGIG (reference sequence). The CDR3 runs 14 residues. CDR3 DNA: TGTGCCTGGAGTAAGCGGGCGGCGGGAAACACCATATATTTT. It encodes CAWSKRAAGNTIYF.

The V call is TRBV2, the J call TRBJ1-2; TRBD1 aligns across 8 bases. J lost 3 bases, V lost 5 bases, and 11 bases had no gene match. The CDR3 contains 16 residues. CDR1 is SNHLY, CDR2 FYNNEI, per germline. The CDR3 reads CASSLRQGRGDYGYTF. In DNA, the CDR3 is TGTGCCAGCAGTCTTAGACAGGGGCGCGGGGACTATGGCTACACCTTC.

The chain employs TRBV10-1 and TRBJ1-2, with D uncertain. Germline V lookup: CDR1 WNHNN, CDR2 SYGVQD (reference sequence). Trimming left V 3 bases short and J 10 bases short, with 15 bases between. The CDR3 runs 13 residues. CDR3 DNA sequence: TGCGCCAGCAGTGAAGACGTCGGCAGGCCCTACACCTTC. Translated: CASSEDVGRPYTF.

This chain joins TRBV30 and TRBJ2-1; 10 bases line up with TRBD2. V dropped 4 bases and J dropped 0; count of bases not matched to a gene: 0. This CDR3 has 14 residues. The germline gives CDR1 GTSNPN, CDR2 SVGIG (reference sequence). The CDR3 coding sequence is TGTGCCTGGACTAGCGGGAGCTCCTACAATGAGCAGTTCTTC. Translating gives CAWTSGSSYNEQFF.

This chain uses TRBV14 with TRBJ2-3, with 8 positions matching TRBD2. Germline V lookup: CDR1 SGHDN, CDR2 FVKESK. V lost 4 bases and J lost 5; bases outside the gene matches: 8. CDR3 length equals 15 residues. The CDR3 nucleotides are TGTGCCAGCAGCCCCCCGGGAGGGCCGGGAGATACGCAGTATTTT. Its protein is CASSPPGGPGDTQYF.

J is TRBJ2-3 and V is TRBV5-8, with D tentatively TRBD2 (6 bases). Per germline, CDR1 SGHTS and CDR2 YDEGEE. Deletions cut 3 bases from V and 5 bases from J, with 16 bases between. This CDR3 region has 15 residues. The CDR3 loop is CASSSGTALRDTQYF. Here the CDR3 DNA reads TGTGCCAGCAGCTCCGGGACTGCACTTCGAGATACGCAGTATTTT.

V is TRBV5-6 and J is TRBJ2-3; weak D call: TRBD2 (6 bases). The CDR3 sequence is 17 residues long. Looked up from germline, CDR1 is SGHDT and CDR2 is YYEEEE. The V gene lost 4 bases and the J gene lost 6 bases, with 24 bases spanning the gap. The CDR3 reads CASSPSGGPFIYDTQYF. As DNA, the CDR3 is TGTGCCAGCAGCCCGTCTGGAGGGCCTTTTATATATGATACGCAGTATTTT.

The chain carries TRBV19 and TRBJ1-1; maybe TRBD1 (6 bases). V shed 5 bases and J shed 3 bases, with 13 bases lying between them. The V gene's germline CDR1 is LNHDA and CDR2 SQIVND (reference sequence). This CDR3 comprises 14 residues. The CDR3 sequence: CASSWKGDDTEAFF. CDR3 DNA sequence: TGTGCCAGTAGTTGGAAGGGGGACGACACTGAAGCTTTCTTT.

CDR3 protein: CASSGQTEIQYF. DNA for the CDR3: TGTGCCAGCTCAGGACAGACAGAAATTCAGTACTTC. This chain links TRBV18 with TRBJ2-4; tentative D call: TRBD1 (6 bases). This CDR3 contains 12 residues. In germline, CDR1 is KGHSH, CDR2 LQKENI. Trimming removed 5 bases from V and 10 bases from J, with 12 bases in between.

The chain links TRBV6-6 to TRBJ1-5, with D perhaps matching TRBD1 (6 bases). This CDR3 is 15 amino acids long. V dropped 2 bases and J dropped 1 base, with 9 bases sitting between them. Germline CDR1 MNHNY, CDR2 SVGAGI (reference sequence). CDR3 region: CASSYEQGSNQPQHF. The CDR3 bases are TGTGCCAGCAGTTACGAACAGGGAAGCAATCAGCCCCAGCATTTT.

This sequence joins TRBV12-5 and TRBJ2-3; 8 bases match TRBD2. This CDR3 has 16 amino acids. The junction had 8 bases not matched to a gene; V was cut back by 1 base and J by 5 bases. Germline V gene lookup returns CDR1 LGHNT and CDR2 FRNRAP. This CDR3 is CASGLGLAGSGDTQYF. CDR3 DNA: TGTGCTAGTGGTTTGGGGTTAGCGGGGTCTGGAGATACGCAGTATTTT.

This chain joins TRBV7-9 and TRBJ1-2, with TRBD1 matching over 7 bases. Germline CDR1 reads SEHNR; CDR2 reads FQNEAQ (reference sequence). Losses at the gene ends were 5 bases for V and 13 bases for J; bases not matched to a gene: 10. The CDR3 loop spans 12 amino acids. CDR3 residues: CASSIWTGWGTF. CDR3 in DNA: TGTGCCAGCAGCATCTGGACAGGCTGGGGCACCTTC.

The V gene is TRBV27, the J gene TRBJ2-7; 11 nucleotides line up with TRBD1. CDR3 length: 15 residues. V was pared by 2 bases and J by 4 bases, with 4 bases of the junction left unmatched. Germline V lookup: CDR1 MNHEY, CDR2 SMNVEV (reference sequence). This CDR3 reads CASSLGQGARYEQYF. The CDR3 bases are TGTGCCAGCAGTTTAGGACAGGGGGCGCGGTACGAGCAGTACTTC.

The V call is TRBV5-1, the J call TRBJ1-1, with TRBD1 identical over 9 bases. Germline trimming cut 4 bases from V and 5 bases from J; bases unmatched to any gene: 15. Germline V gives CDR1 SGHRS, CDR2 YFSETQ. The CDR3 covers 17 residues. CDR3 bases: TGCGCCAGCAGCAGGGACAGGGCATGGCGGGTAGGTACTGAAGCTTTCTTT. Its protein is CASSRDRAWRVGTEAFF.

The rearrangement links TRBV6-2 or TRBV6-3 to TRBJ1-5; 7 bases line up with TRBD1. The length of the CDR3 is 16 residues. With V trimmed by 5 bases and J by 0 bases, 7 bases remained unmatched. The germline CDR1 and CDR2 sequences are MNHEY and SVGEGT. CDR3 protein: CASSRQTGNSNQPQHF. The CDR3 coding sequence is TGTGCCAGCAGTCGCCAGACAGGGAATAGCAATCAGCCCCAGCATTTT.

The chain joins TRBV18 to TRBJ2-7; 8 bases line up with TRBD2. This CDR3 is 14 amino acids long. V shed 0 bases, J shed 7 bases, and the junction held 5 bases outside the gene matches. The germline V gene has CDR1 KGHSH and CDR2 LQKENI. CDR3 DNA: TGTGCCAGCTCACCACCGGGACTAGTAGGTGAGCAGTACTTC. It translates to CASSPPGLVGEQYF.

J is TRBJ2-7 and V is TRBV6-6; 7 bases match TRBD2. Germline assignment: CDR1 MNHNY and CDR2 SVGAGI (reference sequence). This CDR3 comprises 16 residues. V was pared by 0 bases and J by 3 bases, with 8 bases of the junction left unmatched. The CDR3 sequence: CASSYSSRLADYEQYF. For the CDR3, the DNA is TGTGCCAGCAGTTACTCATCTCGACTAGCTGACTACGAGCAGTACTTC.

This clone appeared a few times. The rearrangement uses TRBV7-9 and TRBJ1-2; possible D gene TRBD1, 6 bases. Per the germline V gene, CDR1 is SEHNR and CDR2 is FQNEAQ (reference sequence). CDR3 size: 13 residues. Deletions cut 2 bases from V and 5 bases from J, with 9 bases between. CDR3 bases: TGTGCCAGCAGCTTACCCACAGGGTATGGCTACACCTTC. Its translation is CASSLPTGYGYTF.

This chain joins TRBV4-3 and TRBJ1-1; D gene unclear. The germline gives CDR1 LGHNA, CDR2 YSLEER. Trimming stripped 8 bases from V and 1 base from J, with 17 bases between. The CDR3 sequence is 15 residues long. The CDR3: CASGKTQSGNTEAFF. DNA for the CDR3: TGCGCCAGCGGTAAAACACAGTCCGGGAACACTGAAGCTTTCTTT.

The chain recombines TRBV15 with TRBJ2-2; 8 positions agree with TRBD2. From germline, CDR1 is LNHNV and CDR2 YYDKDF (reference sequence). The CDR3 extends over 15 amino acids. V gave up 5 bases and J gave up 5 bases; unmatched junction bases: 7. The CDR3 sequence is CATSPRGGWTGELFF. The CDR3 DNA reads as TGTGCCACCAGCCCACGGGGGGGCTGGACCGGGGAGCTGTTTTTT.

The chain uses TRBV3-1 (or the pseudogene TRBV3-2) and TRBJ2-2; 9 nucleotides match TRBD2. The CDR3 covers 16 residues. CDR1 is LGHDT, CDR2 YNNKEL, per germline (reference sequence). After removal of 1 base from V and 5 bases from J, the junction contained 5 bases not matched to a gene. This chain's CDR3 is CASSQVSGSRTGELFF. CDR3 DNA sequence: TGTGCCAGCAGCCAAGTTAGCGGGAGTAGGACCGGGGAGCTGTTTTTT.